This T cell receptor (beta chain) was sequenced in a study of Graves' ophthalmopathy and Graves' hyperthyroidism. Amplified material comprised TCR beta CDR3 regions derived from RNA transcripts. After a first-round RT-PCR with HTBI primers, a second-round multiplex PCR was run. MiXCR, run by TCRdb on the multiplex PCR reads, gives a single entry per CDR3 protein. The sample has about 1.2 million distinct CDR3 sequences; about 35% are singletons. After removal of 5 bases from V and 6 bases from J, the junction contained 16 bases not matched to a gene. The CDR3 sequence is 16 residues long. Per the germline V gene, CDR1 is MDHEN and CDR2 is SYDVKM. A few counts support this clonotype.

The TCR was taken from an adult man with Graves' hyperthyroidism. V is TRBV28 and J is TRBJ2-7, with 7 bases identical to TRBD2. The sample taken for sequencing was peripheral blood or thyroid tissue (not recorded which). CDR3 coding DNA: TGTGCCAGCAGTACGATCCGGGGGGTACTTTCGGTCGAGCAGTACTTC. It translates to CASSTIRGVLSVEQYF.